The T cell receptor beta chain described here comes from a study of blood T cell repertoires in COVID-19. As for the study in general: Samples taken during acute and convalescent COVID-19 were collected in the United States, Italy and Spain.

In the source study's methods: Estimation of nucleated cell counts was performed using reference gene primer amplification. Profiled with immunoSEQ multiplex PCR; TCRdb holds only in-frame clones, not every one. Clonal size and the V and J genes are those of that table, whereas D and trimming came from the DNA. The sample lists about 49,000 clones; approximately 85% were seen once. Trimming cost V 1 base and J 2 bases, with 3 bases left between them. Germline CDR1 is SGHTA and CDR2 is FQGNSA. This CDR3 has 13 amino acids. The sequence was collected from a human donor in a cohort sampled during active COVID-19. The chain has TRBV7-2 and TRBJ1-5, with no clear D. Input material: peripheral blood. CDR3 loop: CASSLVGNQPQHF. The CDR3, as DNA: TGTGCCAGCAGCTTAGTCGGCAATCAGCCCCAGCATTTT.